What follows are 32 T cell receptor beta chains derived from one specimen sequenced in a study of beta chain bispecific antibodies for T cell cancers. Findings and caveats of the study: Versus anti-CD19, anti-TRBV12 exposure cut the TRBV12-3 share of TRBV signal by 98.9%. The leukemia cells, rather than normal T cells, gave most of the targeted TRBV signal.

TCRdb reprocessed the 5' RACE reads with MiXCR, giving one entry per CDR3 protein. The sample comprises some 20,000 distinct CDR3 sequences, more than 2% of which are singletons, and under 5.5% rests with the top ten. Either OKT3 anti-CD3 antibody or CD3/CD28 beads expanded T cells from blood mononuclear cells over about three days. These TCRs are of unknown antigen specificity. The specimen comprised healthy donor T cells cultured with leukemia cells, sampled from a culture containing a bispecific antibody targeting TCR Vbeta12. The receptors were sampled from a human donor in good health. Some clones in this sample may be carry-over from other donors' samples.

This clonotype was picked up many times. V and J are TRBV5-4 and TRBJ2-2; D unclear. V lost 4 bases, J lost 0 bases, and 10 bases lay in between. From germline, CDR1 is SGHNT and CDR2 YYREEE (reference sequence). This CDR3 spans 15 amino acids. The CDR3 sequence: CASSPPRPNTGELFF. CDR3 nucleotides: TGTGCCAGCAGCCCTCCTAGGCCGAACACCGGGGAGCTGTTTTTT.

In this sample, this clonotype turned up many times. The V call is TRBV7-2, the J call TRBJ2-7; D uncertain. Trimming removed 2 bases from V and 7 bases from J, with 15 bases in between. The germline V gene has CDR1 SGHTA and CDR2 FQGNSA. The CDR3 covers 14 residues. CDR3 nucleotide sequence: TGTGCCAGCAGCTTAATTGGTATGTCTGGAGAGCAGTACTTC. Amino acids: CASSLIGMSGEQYF.

This clonotype has a count of ten or more. The chain combines TRBV20-1 with TRBJ1-1; possibly TRBD1 for D (5 bases). Germline lookup yields CDR1 DFQATT and CDR2 SNEGSKA (reference sequence). The ends were cut back, 6 bases at V and 2 bases at J, with 10 bases in the middle. There are 12 residues in the CDR3. CDR3 nucleotide sequence: TGCAGTGCCTGGGACGGAAACACTGAAGCTTTCTTT. Residues: CSAWDGNTEAFF.

This clonotype is classed as medium-sized. The chain carries TRBV10-3 and TRBJ2-2; maybe TRBD1 (5 bases). The V gene lost 0 bases and the J gene lost 5 bases, with 13 bases spanning the gap. The CDR3 has 16 amino acids. Germline CDR1 and CDR2: ENHRY and SYGVKD. Here the CDR3 DNA reads TGTGCCATCAGTGAGTCGAGTGGGGCGCGAACCGGGGAGCTGTTTTTT. Translating gives CAISESSGARTGELFF.

By sample share, this clonotype is medium-sized. This rearrangement joins TRBV20-1 to TRBJ1-2; the D gene is possibly TRBD1 (6 bases). Germline V lookup: CDR1 DFQATT, CDR2 SNEGSKA (reference sequence). This CDR3 is built from 15 residues. Trimming took off 3 bases at V and 0 bases at J, with 14 bases between the two ends. CDR3 region: CSARPRQEANYGYTF. CDR3 coding DNA: TGCAGTGCTAGGCCCCGACAGGAGGCTAACTATGGCTACACCTTC.

The sample holds many counts of this clonotype. V usage is TRBV7-8 and J usage is TRBJ2-1; 9 bases fit TRBD1. CDR3 length: 15 amino acids. The germline V gene has CDR1 SGHVS and CDR2 FQNEAQ. V was pared by 5 bases and J by 3 bases, with 5 bases of the junction left unmatched. The CDR3 loop is CASSPRTGVYNEQFF. The CDR3 bases are TGTGCCAGCAGCCCGCGGACAGGGGTCTACAATGAGCAGTTCTTC.

This clonotype was recorded many times. The rearrangement uses TRBV15 and TRBJ2-5; no definite D call. The CDR3 sequence is 15 residues long. V shed 3 bases and J shed 5 bases, with 16 bases lying between them. Germline V gives CDR1 LNHNV, CDR2 YYDKDF (reference sequence). In DNA form, the CDR3 reads TGTGCCACCAGCAGCCCGGCAGGCCTTAAGGAGACCCAGTACTTC. It yields the protein CATSSPAGLKETQYF.

This clonotype was detected many times. The chain links TRBV5-1 to TRBJ2-7; no reliable D call. The CDR3 is 16 residues long. V shed 7 bases and J shed 5 bases, with 25 bases lying between them. The germline V gene has CDR1 SGHRS and CDR2 YFSETQ. CDR3 loop: CASVTTPTQKVHEQYF. The DNA of the CDR3 is TGCGCCAGCGTAACAACACCCACCCAGAAAGTTCACGAGCAGTACTTC.

In its sample, this clonotype was seen many times. This chain connects TRBV28 to TRBJ1-6; tentative D call: TRBD1 (5 bases). The CDR3 contains 15 residues. CDR1 is MDHEN and CDR2 is SYDVKM in the germline V gene. Trimming pared 1 base from V and 8 bases from J, leaving 12 bases between. The CDR3 region has the DNA TGTGCCAGCAGTTTATTAAGTTCGGGGGATTCACCCCTCCACTTT. Translating gives CASSLLSSGDSPLHF.

This clonotype has at least ten counts. The rearrangement links TRBV29-1 to TRBJ2-1; 9 nucleotides match TRBD1. The CDR3 runs to 14 residues. The V and J ends lost 2 bases and 9 bases, in that order; junction bases with no gene match: 8. CDR1 is SQVTM and CDR2 is ANQGSEA in the germline V gene. The CDR3 nucleotides read TGCAGCGTTGAACATTGGACAGGGGTCTCTGAGCAGTTCTTC. Its protein is CSVEHWTGVSEQFF.

This clonotype was detected ten times or more. The V and J genes are TRBV27 and TRBJ2-7; 7 nucleotides match TRBD2. Trimming cost V 5 bases and J 3 bases; bases outside gene matches: 10. Germline V gene sequence: CDR1 MNHEY, CDR2 SMNVEV (reference sequence). The CDR3 consists of 15 residues. CDR3 residues: CASSPTGGVGYEQYF. CDR3 nucleotide sequence: TGTGCCAGCAGTCCTACGGGGGGAGTGGGCTACGAGCAGTACTTC.

This clonotype has at least ten counts. The V and J genes are TRBV9 and TRBJ1-2; D call uncertain. Germline lookup yields CDR1 SGDLS and CDR2 YYNGEE. The V gene lost 4 bases and the J gene lost 4 bases, with 14 bases spanning the gap. This CDR3 is built from 14 residues. CDR3 sequence reads: CASSPRGGIYGYTF. The CDR3 DNA reads as TGTGCCAGCAGCCCGCGGGGTGGGATCTATGGCTACACCTTC.

This clonotype was observed at least ten times. The chain uses TRBV5-6 and TRBJ1-1; no reliable D call. The CDR3 spans 15 residues. V was shortened by 0 bases and J by 1 base, with 10 bases between the two germline ends. Germline CDR1 is SGHDT and CDR2 is YYEEEE. This CDR3 is CASSLASGWNTEAFF. The DNA of the CDR3 is TGTGCCAGCAGCTTGGCCTCCGGGTGGAACACTGAAGCTTTCTTT.

This clonotype was detected ten times or more. The V gene is TRBV6-5, the J gene TRBJ1-2, with 9 bases aligning to TRBD1. The germline CDR1 and CDR2 sequences are MNHEY and SVGAGI. CDR3 length: 17 amino acids. The ends lost 6 bases at V and 4 bases at J; junction bases unmatched: 15. DNA for the CDR3: TGTGCCAGCAGCCCGCGCACCAACAGGGGGCGCGGCTATGGCTACACCTTC. Protein: CASSPRTNRGRGYGYTF.

This clonotype was detected ten times or more. V is TRBV19 and J is TRBJ1-6; D perhaps matches TRBD1 (5 bases). The CDR3 is 14 residues long. With 6 bases removed from V and 6 bases from J, the gap between germline ends came to 12 bases. Germline CDR1 reads LNHDA; CDR2 reads SQIVND (reference sequence). The CDR3 sequence is CASRFGTVNSPLHF. The DNA for the CDR3 is TGTGCCAGTAGATTCGGGACGGTTAATTCACCCCTCCACTTT. The full variable domain, rest sourced from reference TRBV19 and TRBJ1-6, is DGGITQSPKYLFRKEGQNVTLSCEQNLNHDAMYWYRQDPGQGLRLIYYSQIVNDFQKGDIAEGYSVSREKKESFPLTVTSAQKNPTAFYLCASRFGTVNSPLHFGNGTRLTVT.

This clonotype was seen many times. The chain links TRBV2 to TRBJ2-5; D tentatively reads TRBD1 or TRBD2 (5 bases each). The CDR3 has 13 residues. V was shortened by 6 bases and J by 5 bases, with 13 bases between the two germline ends. Germline values: CDR1 SNHLY, CDR2 FYNNEI. The CDR3 DNA reads as TGTGCCAGCAGACGGGACCGCCTGGAGACCCAGTACTTC. This translates into CASRRDRLETQYF.

This clonotype was recorded at least ten times. This sequence joins TRBV7-9 and TRBJ1-1, with no clear D. Germline assignment: CDR1 SEHNR and CDR2 FQNEAQ (reference sequence). Trimming took off 0 bases at V and 1 base at J, with 6 bases between the two ends. The CDR3 sequence is 14 residues long. CDR3 sequence (DNA): TGTGCCAGCAGCTTAGCGCACAAGAACACTGAAGCTTTCTTT. Protein product: CASSLAHKNTEAFF.

This clonotype was seen ten or more times. The chain is built from TRBV5-1 and TRBJ2-3; D is possibly TRBD1 or TRBD2 (6 bases each). V dropped 6 bases and J dropped 0 bases, with 11 bases sitting between them. The germline V gene encodes CDR1 SGHRS and CDR2 YFSETQ. This CDR3 comprises 14 residues. CDR3 sequence: CASTRGGSTDTQYF. As DNA, the CDR3 is TGCGCCAGCACTCGAGGGGGGAGCACAGATACGCAGTATTTT.

At least ten counts were recorded for this clonotype. V gene TRBV29-1 combines with J gene TRBJ2-7; D unresolved. Trimming removed 8 bases from V and 7 bases from J, with 18 bases in between. Germline CDR1 reads SQVTM; CDR2 reads ANQGSEA. The CDR3 is made up of 12 amino acids. The CDR3 region has the DNA TGCAGCTTTTCCTCCCAGATTGAAGAGCAGTACTTC. Amino acids: CSFSSQIEEQYF.

In this sample, this clonotype turned up many times. This rearrangement joins TRBV5-1 to TRBJ2-5, with D uncertain. V lost 1 base and J 5 bases, leaving 12 bases between the germline ends. Germline CDR1 reads SGHRS; CDR2 reads YFSETQ. This CDR3 spans 14 amino acids. Written as DNA, the CDR3 is TGCGCCAGCAGCTTGTGGTCCATCGGGGAGACCCAGTACTTC. Its protein product is CASSLWSIGETQYF.

This clonotype was picked up a small number of times. The chain links TRBV19 to TRBJ1-5, with D possibly matching TRBD1 (5 bases). V was shortened by 9 bases and J by 3 bases, with 15 bases between the two germline ends. The CDR3 runs to 14 residues. Germline values: CDR1 LNHDA, CDR2 SQIVND (reference sequence). The CDR3 protein is CASSTANNNQPQHF. The CDR3 DNA sequence: TGTGCCAGCTCGACAGCAAACAACAATCAGCCCCAGCATTTT.

This clonotype was observed at least ten times. The genes are TRBV3-1 and TRBJ2-7; tentative D call: TRBD2 (5 bases). The CDR3 is 12 amino acids. Looked up from germline, CDR1 is LGHDT and CDR2 is YNNKEL (reference sequence). V was trimmed by 2 bases and J by 6 bases, leaving 8 bases between them. This chain's CDR3 is CASSQWRTEQYF. The DNA of the CDR3 is TGTGCCAGCAGCCAATGGAGGACCGAGCAGTACTTC.

There are many counts of this clonotype. The V and J genes are TRBV20-1 and TRBJ2-3; TRBD2 aligns across 7 bases. The V and J ends lost 6 bases and 5 bases, in that order; junction bases with no gene match: 11. Germline V CDR1 and CDR2: DFQATT, SNEGSKA (reference sequence). This CDR3 is built from 14 residues. Here the CDR3 DNA reads TGCAGTGCCCCCGAGGCGGGGGTGGGAGATACGCAGTATTTT. As protein: CSAPEAGVGDTQYF.

This clonotype has at least ten counts. The chain carries TRBV30 and TRBJ1-6; D gene ambiguous. The V and J ends lost 7 bases and 7 bases respectively, with 11 bases between them. The CDR3 extends over 12 amino acids. From germline, CDR1 is GTSNPN and CDR2 SVGIG (reference sequence). The CDR3 DNA sequence: TGTGCCTCCTATATGGGGAATTCACCCCTCCACTTT. This sequence encodes CASYMGNSPLHF.

This clonotype came up many times. This chain connects TRBV19 to TRBJ2-1; perhaps TRBD2 as D (6 bases). Germline CDR1 LNHDA, CDR2 SQIVND (reference sequence). Trimming took off 0 bases at V and 9 bases at J, with 9 bases between the two ends. This CDR3 has 13 residues. The DNA of the CDR3 is TGTGCCAGTAGTATAGATTGGGGACTTGAGCAGTTCTTC. The encoded protein is CASSIDWGLEQFF.

The sample holds many counts of this clonotype. The rearrangement links TRBV18 to TRBJ1-1; D call uncertain. V lost 5 bases, J lost 0 bases, and 10 bases lay in between. This CDR3 spans 14 amino acids. The germline V gene has CDR1 KGHSH and CDR2 LQKENI. CDR3 nucleotides: TGTGCCAGCTCATCGGCGGTACTGAACACTGAAGCTTTCTTT. This translates into CASSSAVLNTEAFF.

This clonotype was recorded at least ten times. V usage is TRBV29-1 and J usage is TRBJ1-1, with D unresolved. Looked up from germline, CDR1 is SQVTM and CDR2 is ANQGSEA. CDR3 length equals 12 residues. The V end was cut by 0 bases, the J end by 7 bases, with 9 bases between. The CDR3 DNA reads TGCAGCGTTGAAGATCTTCGGGGTGAAGCTTTCTTT. Translated: CSVEDLRGEAFF. The variable domain in full, completed from reference TRBV29-1 and TRBJ1-1, reads SAVISQKPSRDICQRGTSLTIQCQVDSQVTMMFWYRQQPGQSLTLIATANQGSEATYESGFVIDKFPISRPNLTFSTLTVSNMSPEDSSIYLCSVEDLRGEAFFGQGTRLTVV.

This clonotype was detected many times. The chain employs TRBV20-1 and TRBJ1-6; D unresolved. Germline V gene data show CDR1 as DFQATT and CDR2 as SNEGSKA (reference sequence). V dropped 4 bases and J dropped 7 bases, with 8 bases sitting between them. The length of the CDR3 is 12 residues. In nucleotides, the CDR3 is TGCAGTGCTACTGACGGAAATTCACCCCTCCACTTT. Encoded protein: CSATDGNSPLHF.

This clonotype was found many times. The chain couples TRBV5-5 to TRBJ2-7, with D unclear. CDR1 and CDR2 (germline): SGHKS, YYEKEE (reference sequence). This CDR3 has 15 residues. Trimming pared 0 bases from V and 2 bases from J, leaving 12 bases between. The CDR3 is CASSLGARSAYEQYF. The CDR3 coding sequence is TGTGCCAGCAGCTTGGGGGCCAGGTCGGCCTACGAGCAGTACTTC. Based on the CDR3 plus reference TRBV5-5 and TRBJ2-7, the full variable domain is DAGVTQSPTHLIKTRGQQVTLRCSPISGHKSVSWYQQVLGQGPQFIFQYYEKEERGRGNFPDRFSARQFPNYSSELNVNALLLGDSALYLCASSLGARSAYEQYFGPGTRLTVT.

This clonotype came up a few times. V and J are TRBV13 and TRBJ2-1; TRBD2 matches at 9 bases. Germline V gene lookup returns CDR1 PRHDT and CDR2 FYEKMQ (reference sequence). V shed 6 bases and J 0 bases; nucleotides not matched to a gene: 12. The CDR3 runs 18 residues. The CDR3 is CASRPLAGRDSSYNEQFF. For the CDR3, the DNA is TGTGCCAGCAGACCCCTAGCGGGGAGGGATAGCTCCTACAATGAGCAGTTCTTC.

This clonotype was recorded many times. The chain uses TRBV5-1 and TRBJ2-7, with D possibly TRBD1 on 7 matching bases. The CDR3 contains 16 residues. V lost 0 bases and J 2 bases, leaving 15 bases between the germline ends. CDR1 and CDR2 from the germline V gene are SGHRS and YFSETQ. Here the CDR3 reads CASSLAGGTATYEQYF. CDR3 coding DNA: TGCGCCAGCAGCTTGGCCGGCGGGACAGCTACCTACGAGCAGTACTTC.

This clonotype showed up many times. This chain joins TRBV28 and TRBJ2-7; possibly TRBD2 for D (5 bases). The CDR3 is 17 residues long. The germline V and J ends were trimmed by 5 bases and 3 bases, with 23 bases remaining between them. The germline CDR1 and CDR2 sequences are MDHEN and SYDVKM. The CDR3 spells CASSALGSGEKDYEQYF. In nucleotides, the CDR3 is TGTGCCAGCAGTGCCCTGGGAAGCGGCGAAAAAGACTACGAGCAGTACTTC.